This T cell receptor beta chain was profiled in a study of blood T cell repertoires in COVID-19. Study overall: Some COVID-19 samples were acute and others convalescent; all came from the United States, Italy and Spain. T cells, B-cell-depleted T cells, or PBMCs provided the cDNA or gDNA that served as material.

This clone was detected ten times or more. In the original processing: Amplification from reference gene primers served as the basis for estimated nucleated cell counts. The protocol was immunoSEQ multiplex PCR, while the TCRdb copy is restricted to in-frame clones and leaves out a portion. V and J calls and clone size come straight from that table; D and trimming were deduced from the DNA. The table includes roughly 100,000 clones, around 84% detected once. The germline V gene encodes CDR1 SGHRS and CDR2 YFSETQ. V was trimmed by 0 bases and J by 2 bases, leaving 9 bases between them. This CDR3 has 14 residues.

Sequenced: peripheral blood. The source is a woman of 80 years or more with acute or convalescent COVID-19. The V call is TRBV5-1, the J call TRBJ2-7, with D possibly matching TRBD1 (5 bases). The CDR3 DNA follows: TGCGCCAGCAGCTTGGGGACACATACCTACGAGCAGTACTTC. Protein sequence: CASSLGTHTYEQYF.